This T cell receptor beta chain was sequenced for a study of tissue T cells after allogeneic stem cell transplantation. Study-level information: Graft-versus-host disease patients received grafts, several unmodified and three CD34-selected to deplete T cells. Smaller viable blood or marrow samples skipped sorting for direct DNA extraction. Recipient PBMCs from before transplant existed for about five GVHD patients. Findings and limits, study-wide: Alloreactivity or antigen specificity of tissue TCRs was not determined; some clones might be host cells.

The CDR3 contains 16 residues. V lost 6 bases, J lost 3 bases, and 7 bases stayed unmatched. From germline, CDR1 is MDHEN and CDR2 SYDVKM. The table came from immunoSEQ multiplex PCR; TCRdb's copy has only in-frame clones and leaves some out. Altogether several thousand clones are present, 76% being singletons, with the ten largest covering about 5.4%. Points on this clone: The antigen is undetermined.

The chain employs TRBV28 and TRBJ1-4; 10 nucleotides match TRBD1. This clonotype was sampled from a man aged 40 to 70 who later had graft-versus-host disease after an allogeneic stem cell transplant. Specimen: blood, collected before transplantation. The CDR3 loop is CASRSGTGEANEKLFF. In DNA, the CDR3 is TGTGCCAGCAGATCCGGGACAGGGGAAGCTAATGAAAAACTGTTTTTT.